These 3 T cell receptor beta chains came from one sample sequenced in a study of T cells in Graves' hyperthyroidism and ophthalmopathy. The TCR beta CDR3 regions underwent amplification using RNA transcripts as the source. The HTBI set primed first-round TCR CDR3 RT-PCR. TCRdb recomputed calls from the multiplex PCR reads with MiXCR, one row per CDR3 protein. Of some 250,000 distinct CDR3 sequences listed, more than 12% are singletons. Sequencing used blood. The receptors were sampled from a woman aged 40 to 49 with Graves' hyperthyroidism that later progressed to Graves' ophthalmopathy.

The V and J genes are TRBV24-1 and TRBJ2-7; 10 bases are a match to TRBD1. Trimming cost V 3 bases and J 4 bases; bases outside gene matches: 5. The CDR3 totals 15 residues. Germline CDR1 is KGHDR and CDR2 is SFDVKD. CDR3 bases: TGTGCCACCAGTGATACCGGGACAGGGGAATACGAGCAGTACTTC. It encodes CATSDTGTGEYEQYF.

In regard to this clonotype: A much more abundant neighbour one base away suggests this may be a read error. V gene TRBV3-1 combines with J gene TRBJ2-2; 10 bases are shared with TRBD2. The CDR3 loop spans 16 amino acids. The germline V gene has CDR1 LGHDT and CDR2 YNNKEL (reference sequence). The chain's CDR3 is CVSSQGLAGAPGELFF. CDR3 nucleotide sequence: TGTGTCAGCAGCCAAGGGCTAGCGGGAGCCCCCGGGGAGCTGTTTTTT. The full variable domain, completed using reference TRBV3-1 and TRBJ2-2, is DTAVSQTPKYLVTQMGNDKSIKCEQNLGHDTMYWYKQDSKKFLKIMFSYNNKELIINETVPNRFSPKSPDKAHLNLHINSLELGDSAVYFCVSSQGLAGAPGELFFGEGSRLTVL.

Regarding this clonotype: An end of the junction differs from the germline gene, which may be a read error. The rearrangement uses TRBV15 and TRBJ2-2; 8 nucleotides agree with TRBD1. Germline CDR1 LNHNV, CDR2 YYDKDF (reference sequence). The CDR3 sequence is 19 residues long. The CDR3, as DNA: TGTGCCACCGGCAGAGGCCGGCCAGGGGGCTGGGGAGACACCGGGGAGCTGTTTTTT. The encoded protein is CATGRGRPGGWGDTGELFF.